This TCR beta chain was recorded in a study of control samples from healthy donors and cancer patients. Repertoires were generated with immunoSEQ multiplex PCR, while TCRdb's copy carries only in-frame clones and drops some. Of around 120,000 clones listed, approximately 94% are singletons. Trimming left V 1 base short and J 7 bases short, with 20 bases between. The CDR3 is made up of 17 amino acids. Germline V lookup: CDR1 MGHRA, CDR2 YSYEKL. Sequenced input: blood. This receptor was taken from a man between 25 and 39 years old in good health. The genes are TRBV4-1 and TRBJ1-5; no clear D gene. The CDR3 region is CASSQVVTAALGQPQHF. The DNA of the CDR3 is TGCGCCAGCAGCCAAGTGGTTACGGCGGCCCTGGGCCAGCCCCAGCATTTT.